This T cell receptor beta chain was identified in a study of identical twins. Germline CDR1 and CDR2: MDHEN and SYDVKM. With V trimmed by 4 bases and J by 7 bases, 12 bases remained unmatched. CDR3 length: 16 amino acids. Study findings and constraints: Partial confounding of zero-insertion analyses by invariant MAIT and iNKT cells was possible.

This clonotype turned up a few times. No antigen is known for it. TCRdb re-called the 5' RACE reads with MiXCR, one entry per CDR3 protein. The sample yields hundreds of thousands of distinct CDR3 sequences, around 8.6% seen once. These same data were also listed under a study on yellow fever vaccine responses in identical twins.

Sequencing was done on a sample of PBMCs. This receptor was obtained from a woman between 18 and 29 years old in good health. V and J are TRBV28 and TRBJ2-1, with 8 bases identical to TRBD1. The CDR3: CASSSTRRTGLNEQFF. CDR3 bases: TGTGCCAGCAGTTCCACTCGTAGGACAGGGCTTAATGAGCAGTTCTTC.